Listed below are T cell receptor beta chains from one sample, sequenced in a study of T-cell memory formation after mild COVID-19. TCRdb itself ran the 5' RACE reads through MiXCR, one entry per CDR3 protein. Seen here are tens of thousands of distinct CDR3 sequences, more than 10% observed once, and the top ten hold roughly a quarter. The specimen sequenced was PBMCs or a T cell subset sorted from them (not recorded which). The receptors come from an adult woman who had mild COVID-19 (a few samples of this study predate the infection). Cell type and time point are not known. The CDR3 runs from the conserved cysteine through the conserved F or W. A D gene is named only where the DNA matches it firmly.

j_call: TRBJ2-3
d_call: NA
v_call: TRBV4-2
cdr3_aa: CASSQEGGGMSDTQYF

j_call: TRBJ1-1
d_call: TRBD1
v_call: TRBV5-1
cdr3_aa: CASSFGTGRGEAFF

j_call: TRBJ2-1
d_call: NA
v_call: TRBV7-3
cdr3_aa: CASSLGLSSSYNEQFF

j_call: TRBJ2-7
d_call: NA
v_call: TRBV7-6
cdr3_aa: CASSLRSTPSYEQYF

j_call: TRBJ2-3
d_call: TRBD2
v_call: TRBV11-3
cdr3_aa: CASSLSPSGSTSTDTQYF

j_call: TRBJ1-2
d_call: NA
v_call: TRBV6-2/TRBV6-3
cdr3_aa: CASSPAGTFYGYTF

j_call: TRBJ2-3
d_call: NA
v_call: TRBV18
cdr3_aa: CASSLGGGDDTQYF

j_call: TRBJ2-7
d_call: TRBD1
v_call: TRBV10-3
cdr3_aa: CAISEPGTGVYEQYF

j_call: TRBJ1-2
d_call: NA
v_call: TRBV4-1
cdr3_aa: CASSQDGTGSLTGYTF

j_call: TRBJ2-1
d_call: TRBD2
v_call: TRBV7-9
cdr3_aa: CASSARTSVSYNEQFF

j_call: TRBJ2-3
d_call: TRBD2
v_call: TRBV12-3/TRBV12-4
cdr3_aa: CASRVAGGSADTQYF

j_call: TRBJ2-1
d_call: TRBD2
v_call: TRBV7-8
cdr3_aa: CASSPTVAGWNEQFF

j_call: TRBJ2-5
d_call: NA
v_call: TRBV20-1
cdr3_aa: CSATPLTGETQYF

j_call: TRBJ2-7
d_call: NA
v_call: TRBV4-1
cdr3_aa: CASSLTPSYEQYF

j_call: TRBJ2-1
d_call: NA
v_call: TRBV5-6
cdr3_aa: CASSLFRRGSYNEQFF

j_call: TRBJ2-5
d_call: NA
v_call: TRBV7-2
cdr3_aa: CASSKLAGLQETQYF

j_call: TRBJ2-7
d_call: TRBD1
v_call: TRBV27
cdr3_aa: CASSPGQPSFYEQYF